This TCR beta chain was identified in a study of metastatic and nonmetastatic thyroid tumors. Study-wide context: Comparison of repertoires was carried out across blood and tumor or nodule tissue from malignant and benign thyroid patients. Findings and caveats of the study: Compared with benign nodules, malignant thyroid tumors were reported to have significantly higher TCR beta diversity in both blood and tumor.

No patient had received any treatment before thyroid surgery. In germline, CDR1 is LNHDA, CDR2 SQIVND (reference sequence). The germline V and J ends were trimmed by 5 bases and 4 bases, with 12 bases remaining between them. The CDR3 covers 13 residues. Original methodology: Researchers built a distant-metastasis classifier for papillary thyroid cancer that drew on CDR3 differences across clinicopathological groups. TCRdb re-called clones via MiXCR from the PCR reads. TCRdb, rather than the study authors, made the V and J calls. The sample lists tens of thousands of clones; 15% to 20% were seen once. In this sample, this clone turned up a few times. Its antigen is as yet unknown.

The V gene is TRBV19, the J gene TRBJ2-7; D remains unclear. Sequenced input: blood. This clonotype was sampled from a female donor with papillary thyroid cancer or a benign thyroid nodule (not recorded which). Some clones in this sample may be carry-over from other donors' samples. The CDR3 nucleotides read TGTGCCAGTAGTGATGGACGGTCTTACGAGCAGTACTTC. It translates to CASSDGRSYEQYF. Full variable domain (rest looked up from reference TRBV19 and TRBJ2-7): DGGITQSPKYLFRKEGQNVTLSCEQNLNHDAMYWYRQDPGQGLRLIYYSQIVNDFQKGDIAEGYSVSREKKESFPLTVTSAQKNPTAFYLCASSDGRSYEQYFGPGTRLTVT.